The clone carrying this T cell receptor beta chain was observed a handful of times. The sample belongs to a study of T-cell reconstitution after alpha-beta-depleted transplantation in children. The library targeted TCRbeta and was prepared with unique molecular identifiers. Via MiXCR, TCRdb re-called the PCR reads, giving one row per CDR3 protein. In the table there are some 340,000 distinct CDR3 sequences, about 9.3% of which are singletons. The sequences come from PBMCs from the stem cell graft donor, collected from the stem cell graft. This TCR was sampled from a human donor who donated a stem cell graft to a child with acute lymphoblastic leukemia.

The CDR3, as DNA: TGTGCCAGCAGCCCCCTCGACGAGCAGTACTTC. This encodes CASSPLDEQYF. The chain joins TRBV7-9 to TRBJ2-7; D is undetermined. CDR1 SEHNR and CDR2 FQNEAQ come from the germline V gene (reference sequence). The V gene lost 5 bases and the J gene lost 5 bases, with 7 bases spanning the gap. The CDR3 consists of 11 residues.